This T cell receptor beta chain was recorded in a study of blood T cells in healthy people across ages. With a J-beta primer mix and a sample-barcoded 5' primer, a second PCR ran about 7 to 12 cycles. Using its own MiXCR run on the 5' RACE reads, TCRdb lists one record per CDR3 protein. The profile shows more than 500,000 distinct CDR3 sequences, 27% of them singletons. Total RNA amounts of at least 6 micrograms were extracted per sample. Whole-study findings and limits: Compared with aged donors, long-lived donors showed fewer expanded clones, suggesting selection. Expanded clonotype shifts may have been confounded, as the donors had an unknown CMV status.

This clonotype was counted between two and nine times. Its matching antigen is unknown. The sample comprised blood. The source of this sequence is a woman in her 70s in good health.

The CDR3: CASSQESDTQYF. The CDR3 DNA sequence: TGCGCCAGCAGCCAAGAATCGGATACGCAGTATTTT. This chain links TRBV4-1 with TRBJ2-3; unclear D gene. The CDR3 length is 12 residues. The germline V gene encodes CDR1 MGHRA and CDR2 YSYEKL. V was cut by 0 bases and J by 6 bases, with 4 bases left in between.